These 15 T cell receptor beta chains were sequenced from one sample in a study of T cells in women clearing cervical HPV infection. Method: immunoSEQ multiplex PCR; TCRdb's copy keeps in-frame clones and lacks some. The sample has about 44,000 clones; the top ten hold 1% to 1.5%. Sequencing was done on a sample of blood buffy coat. All receptors derive from a woman between 18 and 75 years old with a cervical HPV16 infection that either progressed to CIN3+ or cleared (not recorded which).

For this clone: Read sequence stops 3 residues before the CDR3 end, and the germline J gene provides the missing end. The rearrangement joins TRBV5-4 to TRBJ1-4, with a tentative D call TRBD1 (5 bases). The germline CDR1 and CDR2 sequences are SGHNT and YYREEE (reference sequence). V lost 4 bases and J 0 bases, leaving 10 bases between the germline ends. The CDR3 contains 15 residues. The CDR3 region is CASSPGGSTNEKLFF. The sequenced part of the CDR3 DNA is TGTGCCAGCAGCCCCGGGGGGTCAACTAATGAAAAA.

Remarks on this clone: Read sequence stops 3 residues before the CDR3 end, and the germline J gene provides the missing end. The V gene is TRBV18, the J gene TRBJ2-5, with 9 nucleotides matching TRBD1. The CDR3 is 16 residues long. V lost 2 bases, J lost 1 base, and 5 bases stayed unmatched. Germline V gene data show CDR1 as KGHSH and CDR2 as LQKENI. The covered CDR3 bases are TGTGCCAGCTCACCATCCGGGACAGGGCCCCAAGAGACC. Its protein product is CASSPSGTGPQET. The whole CDR3 region reads CASSPSGTGPQETQYF.

Regarding this clone: The CDR3 extends 3 residues past the end of the read, so its final part is completed from the germline J gene. The V call is TRBV7-2, the J call TRBJ2-3; the D is unclear. Germline V lookup: CDR1 SGHTA, CDR2 FQGNSA. There are 13 residues in the CDR3. The V end was cut by 1 base, the J end by 4 bases, with 6 bases between. This chain's CDR3 is CASSLERADTQYF. The CDR3 DNA, read in part, is TGTGCCAGCAGCTTAGAGCGAGCAGATACG.

A note on this clone: The DNA ends 3 residues before the CDR3 does, and the rest of the CDR3 is filled in from the germline J gene. The chain uses TRBV5-1 and TRBJ1-4; 7 bases align to TRBD1. Per the germline V gene, CDR1 is SGHRS and CDR2 is YFSETQ. Germline trimming cut 4 bases from V and 8 bases from J; bases unmatched to any gene: 14. CDR3 size: 16 residues. CDR3 region: CASSAGTTGVGEKLFF. The covered CDR3 bases are TGCGCCAGCAGCGCAGGAACCACAGGGGTGGGCGAAAAA.

With respect to this clone: The CDR3 end is not reached by the read, which stops 3 residues before it; the germline J gene fills it in. The rearrangement uses TRBV28 and TRBJ2-5, with a weak D call TRBD2 (6 bases). This CDR3 contains 15 residues. V lost 1 base to trimming and J lost 2 bases, with 11 bases between them. CDR1 MDHEN and CDR2 SYDVKM come from the germline V gene. The chain's CDR3 is CASSLSNGGQETQYF. The DNA read from the CDR3 is TGTGCCAGCAGTTTATCCAACGGGGGACAAGAGACC.

With respect to this clone: The CDR3 extends 3 residues past the end of the read, so its final part is completed from the germline J gene. The chain recombines TRBV2 with TRBJ2-1; D may be TRBD2 (6 bases). The germline V gene encodes CDR1 SNHLY and CDR2 FYNNEI. The CDR3 totals 13 residues. V was clipped by 4 bases and J by 3 bases, with 7 bases between them. The DNA read from the CDR3 is TGTGCCAGCAGTGCGGGGGACTACAATGAG. This sequence encodes CASSAGDYNE. The entire CDR3 reads CASSAGDYNEQFF.

As to this clone: With the read ending 3 residues before the CDR3 end, the germline J gene is used to fill in that end. The rearrangement links TRBV30 to TRBJ1-2, with 7 positions matching TRBD1. Trimming at V came to 0 bases and at J to 4 bases, leaving 2 bases not matched to a gene. The CDR3 length is 13 residues. Germline V lookup: CDR1 GTSNPN, CDR2 SVGIG (reference sequence). CDR3 DNA, as far as it was read: TGTGCCTGGAGTGTTAAGGGGGCCTATGGC. Residues: CAWSVKGAYG. The full CDR3 is CAWSVKGAYGYTF. The variable domain in full, completed from reference TRBV30 and TRBJ1-2, reads SQTIHQWPATLVQPVGSPLSLECTVEGTSNPNLYWYRQAAGRGLQLLFYSVGIGQISSEVPQNLSASRPQDRQFILSSKKLLLSDSGFYLCAWSVKGAYGYTFGSGTRLTVV.

Of note for this clone: The CDR3 end lies 3 residues beyond the end of the read and is filled in from the germline J gene. The V gene is TRBV5-1, the J gene TRBJ2-1, with a tentative D call TRBD2 (6 bases). The CDR3 has 15 residues. Trimming left V 7 bases short and J 2 bases short, with 16 bases between. Germline V CDR1 and CDR2: SGHRS, YFSETQ. CDR3 DNA (partial): TGCGCCAGCCTGACCGGGACTGGAGCCTACAATGAG. This gives the protein CASLTGTGAYNE. The entire CDR3 is CASLTGTGAYNEQFF.

In regard to this clone: The read terminates 3 residues ahead of where the CDR3 ends, so the germline J gene completes it. The chain combines TRBV7-9 with TRBJ1-5; a possible D gene is TRBD1 (6 bases). Trimming pared 4 bases from V and 5 bases from J, leaving 15 bases between. This CDR3 comprises 15 residues. Germline lookup yields CDR1 SEHNR and CDR2 FQNEAQ (reference sequence). CDR3 DNA, as far as it was read: TGTGCCAGCAGCTCCCCTTGGACAGCTGATCAGCCC. It is translated as CASSSPWTADQP. The full CDR3 is CASSSPWTADQPQHF.

On this clone: The read is 3 residues too short to cover the CDR3 end, so that end is filled in from the germline J gene. This chain joins TRBV19 and TRBJ2-2; weak D call: TRBD1 (6 bases). The CDR3 has 15 residues. Germline V lookup: CDR1 LNHDA, CDR2 SQIVND (reference sequence). CDR3 amino acids: CATSKGVATNEKLFF. The CDR3 bases that were read are TGTGCCACTTCTAAGGGGGTCGCAACTAATGAAAAG.

Comment on this clone: The sequence runs out 3 residues before the end of the CDR3; the remainder is reconstructed from the germline J gene. The V and J genes are TRBV18 and TRBJ1-2; 8 nucleotides align to TRBD1. CDR3 length: 15 amino acids. Germline-derived CDR1 and CDR2 are KGHSH and LQKENI. The CDR3 is CASSPSRDRTYDYTF. The part of the CDR3 DNA that was read is TGTGCCAGCTCACCATCCCGGGACAGGACCTACGAC.

As to this clone: With the read ending 3 residues before the CDR3 end, the germline J gene is used to fill in that end. V is TRBV20-1 and J is TRBJ2-3; 9 bases match TRBD2. The CDR3 runs 17 residues. With V trimmed by 2 bases and J by 4 bases, 13 bases remained unmatched. The germline CDR1 and CDR2 sequences are DFQATT and SNEGSKA (reference sequence). CDR3 sequence: CSARILGVAGVSDTQYF. The sequenced CDR3 bases are TGCAGTGCTAGAATCCTCGGGGTAGCGGGAGTGTCAGATACG.

As to this clone: The read ends 3 residues early relative to the CDR3; the germline J gene fills the gap. The rearrangement uses TRBV13 and TRBJ2-5; 13 nucleotides align to TRBD2. The CDR3 totals 15 residues. Germline V gene sequence: CDR1 PRHDT, CDR2 FYEKMQ (reference sequence). V lost 4 bases to trimming and J lost 4 bases; unmatched junction nucleotides: 3. CDR3 region: CASSSGLAGAETQYF. Incomplete CDR3 DNA: TGTGCCAGCAGCTCCGGACTAGCGGGAGCAGAGACC.

Details on this clone: Read sequence stops 3 residues before the CDR3 end, and the germline J gene provides the missing end. The chain recombines TRBV10-2 with TRBJ2-1; 10 bases map to TRBD2. Germline trimming cut 2 bases from V and 4 bases from J; bases unmatched to any gene: 2. CDR3 length: 15 amino acids. In germline, CDR1 is WSHSY, CDR2 SAAADI. The CDR3 loop is CASSETSGVYNEQFF. The DNA read from the CDR3 is TGCGCCAGCAGTGAGACTAGCGGGGTTTACAATGAG.

Of note for this clone: The read terminates 3 residues ahead of where the CDR3 ends, so the germline J gene completes it. The chain uses TRBV11-2 and TRBJ2-1; D may be TRBD2 (6 bases). This CDR3 region has 15 residues. With 5 bases removed from V and 1 base from J, the gap between germline ends came to 12 bases. Looked up from germline, CDR1 is SGHAT and CDR2 is FQNNGV. CDR3 DNA (partial): TGTGCCAGCAGCCTCGGGGGACGATCCTACAATGAG. Residues: CASSLGGRSYNE. The entire CDR3 is CASSLGGRSYNEQFF.